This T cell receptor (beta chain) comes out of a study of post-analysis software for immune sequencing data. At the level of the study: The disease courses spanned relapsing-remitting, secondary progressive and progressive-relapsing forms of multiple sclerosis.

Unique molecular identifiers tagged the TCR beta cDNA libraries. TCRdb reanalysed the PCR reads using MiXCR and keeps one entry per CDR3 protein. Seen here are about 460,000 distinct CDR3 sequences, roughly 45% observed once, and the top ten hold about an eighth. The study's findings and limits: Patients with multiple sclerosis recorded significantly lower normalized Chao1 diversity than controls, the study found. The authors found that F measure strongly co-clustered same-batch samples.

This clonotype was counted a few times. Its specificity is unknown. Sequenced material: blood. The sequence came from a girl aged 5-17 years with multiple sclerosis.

The CDR3, as DNA: TGTGCCAGCAGTGGGATGAGAAACATTCAGTACTTC. It codes for CASSGMRNIQYF. The chain carries TRBV2 and TRBJ2-4; no firm D call. Germline values: CDR1 SNHLY, CDR2 FYNNEI. Trimming pared 4 bases from V and 6 bases from J, leaving 7 bases between. This CDR3 region has 12 residues.